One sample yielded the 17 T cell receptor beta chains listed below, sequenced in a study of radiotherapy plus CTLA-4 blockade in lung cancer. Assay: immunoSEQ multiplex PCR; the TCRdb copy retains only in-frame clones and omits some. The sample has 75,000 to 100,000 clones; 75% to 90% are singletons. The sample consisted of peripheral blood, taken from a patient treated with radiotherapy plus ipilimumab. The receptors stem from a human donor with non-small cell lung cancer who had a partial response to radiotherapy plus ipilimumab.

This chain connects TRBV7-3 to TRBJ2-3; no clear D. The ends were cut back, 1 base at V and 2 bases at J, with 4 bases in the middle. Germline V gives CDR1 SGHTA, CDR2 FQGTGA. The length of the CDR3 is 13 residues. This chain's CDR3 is CASSLIHTDTQYF. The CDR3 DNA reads TGTGCCAGCAGCTTAATTCACACAGATACGCAGTATTTT. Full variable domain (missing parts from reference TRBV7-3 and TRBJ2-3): GAGVSQTPSNKVTEKGKYVELRCDPISGHTALYWYRQSLGQGPEFLIYFQGTGAADDSGLPNDRFFAVRPEGSVSTLKIQRTERGDSAVYLCASSLIHTDTQYFGPGTRLTVL.

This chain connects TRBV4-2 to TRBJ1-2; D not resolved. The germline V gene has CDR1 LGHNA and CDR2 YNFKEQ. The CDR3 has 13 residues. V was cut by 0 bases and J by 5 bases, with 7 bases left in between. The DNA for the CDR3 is TGTGCCAGCAGCCAAGAGGGAGTTTATGGCTACACCTTC. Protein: CASSQEGVYGYTF.

This CDR3 reads CASSLEGGTEAFF. The CDR3 DNA is TGTGCCAGCAGCTTAGAAGGAGGCACTGAAGCTTTCTTT. This sequence joins TRBV11-3 and TRBJ1-1, with D hard to call. The CDR3 is made up of 13 amino acids. V gave up 0 bases and J gave up 4 bases, with 6 bases separating them. Germline V gene data show CDR1 as SGHNT and CDR2 as YENEEA.

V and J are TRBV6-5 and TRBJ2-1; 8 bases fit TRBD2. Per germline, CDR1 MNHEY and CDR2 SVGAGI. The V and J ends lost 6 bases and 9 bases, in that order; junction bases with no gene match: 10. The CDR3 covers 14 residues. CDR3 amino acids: CASSLPGLAGEQFF. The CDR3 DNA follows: TGTGCCAGCAGCCTACCCGGACTAGCCGGTGAGCAGTTCTTC.

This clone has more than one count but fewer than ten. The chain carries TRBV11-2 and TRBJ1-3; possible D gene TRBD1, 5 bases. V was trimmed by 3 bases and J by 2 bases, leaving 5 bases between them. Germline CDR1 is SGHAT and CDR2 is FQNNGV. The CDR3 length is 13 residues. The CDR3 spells CASSFRAGNTIYF. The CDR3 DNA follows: TGTGCCAGCAGCTTCAGGGCTGGAAACACCATATATTTT.

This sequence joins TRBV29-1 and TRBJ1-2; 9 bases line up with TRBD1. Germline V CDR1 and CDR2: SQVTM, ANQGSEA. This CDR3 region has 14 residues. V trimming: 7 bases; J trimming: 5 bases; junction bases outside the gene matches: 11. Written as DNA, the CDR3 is TGCAGCGCTAAAAGACAGGGGGAAGGGTATGGCTACACCTTC. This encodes CSAKRQGEGYGYTF.

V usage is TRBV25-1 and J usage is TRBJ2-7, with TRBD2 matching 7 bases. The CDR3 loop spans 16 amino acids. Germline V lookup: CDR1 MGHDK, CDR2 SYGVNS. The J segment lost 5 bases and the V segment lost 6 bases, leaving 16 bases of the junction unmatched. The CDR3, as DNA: TGTGCCAGCAGCGAAACTCCCCGCCCCGGGGGGAACGAGCAGTACTTC. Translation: CASSETPRPGGNEQYF.

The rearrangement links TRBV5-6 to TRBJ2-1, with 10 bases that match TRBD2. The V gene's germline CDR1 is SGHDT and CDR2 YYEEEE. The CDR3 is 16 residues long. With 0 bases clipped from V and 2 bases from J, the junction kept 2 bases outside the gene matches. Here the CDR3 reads CASSLASGSTYNEQFF. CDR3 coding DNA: TGTGCCAGCAGCTTGGCTAGCGGGAGTACCTACAATGAGCAGTTCTTC.

The CDR3, as DNA: TGTGCCAGCACCCCTACGGACAGGCCCACTGAAGCTTTCTTT. It translates to CASTPTDRPTEAFF. The chain uses TRBV2 and TRBJ1-1, with 7 bases that match TRBD1. Germline V gene lookup returns CDR1 SNHLY and CDR2 FYNNEI. V gave up 7 bases and J gave up 4 bases; unmatched junction bases: 9. This CDR3 comprises 14 residues.

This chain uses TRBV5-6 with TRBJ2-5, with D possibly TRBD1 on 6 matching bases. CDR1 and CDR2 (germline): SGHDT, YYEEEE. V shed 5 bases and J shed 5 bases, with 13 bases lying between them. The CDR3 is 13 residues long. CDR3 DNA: TGTGCCAGCAGTGTACAGGGTTTGGAGACCCAGTACTTC. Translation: CASSVQGLETQYF.

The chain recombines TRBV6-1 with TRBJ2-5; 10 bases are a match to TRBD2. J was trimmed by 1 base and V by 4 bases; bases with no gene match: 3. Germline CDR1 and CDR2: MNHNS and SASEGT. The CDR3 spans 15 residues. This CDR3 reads CASSVLAGGQETQYF. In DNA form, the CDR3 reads TGTGCCAGCAGTGTATTAGCGGGAGGCCAAGAGACCCAGTACTTC.

CDR3 DNA: TGTGCCAGCAGCTTAGTAGGACTAGCGGGTGGGGAAACAGATACGCAGTATTTT. Translation gives CASSLVGLAGGETDTQYF. The chain recombines TRBV7-2 with TRBJ2-3; 11 bases are a match to TRBD2. The CDR3 is 18 amino acids. V was clipped by 1 base and J by 3 bases; unmatched bases: 9. Per the germline V gene, CDR1 is SGHTA and CDR2 is FQGNSA. The full variable domain, rest sourced from reference TRBV7-2 and TRBJ2-3, is GAGVSQSPSNKVTEKGKDVELRCDPISGHTALYWYRQSLGQGLEFLIYFQGNSAPDKSGLPSDRFSAERTGGSVSTLTIQRTQQEDSAVYLCASSLVGLAGGETDTQYFGPGTRLTVL.

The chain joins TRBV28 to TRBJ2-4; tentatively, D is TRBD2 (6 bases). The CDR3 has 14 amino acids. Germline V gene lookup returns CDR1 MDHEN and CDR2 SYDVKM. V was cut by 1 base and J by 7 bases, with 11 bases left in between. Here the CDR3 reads CASSLSAAGNIQYF. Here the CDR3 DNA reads TGTGCCAGCAGTTTATCAGCGGCGGGGAACATTCAGTACTTC.

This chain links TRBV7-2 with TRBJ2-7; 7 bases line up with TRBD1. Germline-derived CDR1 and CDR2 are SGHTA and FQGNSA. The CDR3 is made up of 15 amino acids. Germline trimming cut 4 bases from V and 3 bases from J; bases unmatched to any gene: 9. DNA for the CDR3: TGTGCCAGCAGCTCGCGTACAGGGGATCACTACGAGCAGTACTTC. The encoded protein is CASSSRTGDHYEQYF.

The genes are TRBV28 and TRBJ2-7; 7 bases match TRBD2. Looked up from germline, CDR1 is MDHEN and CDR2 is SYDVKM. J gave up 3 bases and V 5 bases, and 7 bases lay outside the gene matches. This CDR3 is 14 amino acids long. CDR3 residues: CASSRRGGSYEQYF. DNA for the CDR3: TGTGCCAGCAGTCGCCGGGGCGGGAGCTACGAGCAGTACTTC.

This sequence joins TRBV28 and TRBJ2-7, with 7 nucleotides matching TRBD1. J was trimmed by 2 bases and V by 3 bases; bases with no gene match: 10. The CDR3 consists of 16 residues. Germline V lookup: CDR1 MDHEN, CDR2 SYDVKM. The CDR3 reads CASSFHMGQLTYEQYF. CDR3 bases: TGTGCCAGCAGTTTCCATATGGGACAGCTAACCTACGAGCAGTACTTC.

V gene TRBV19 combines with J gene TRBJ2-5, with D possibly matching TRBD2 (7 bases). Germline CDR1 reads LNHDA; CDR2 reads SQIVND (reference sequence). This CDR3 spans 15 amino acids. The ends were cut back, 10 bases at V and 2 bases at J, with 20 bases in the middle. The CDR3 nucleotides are TGTGCCACCACGCGGGGGTCCAGGGGACAAGAGACCCAGTACTTC. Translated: CATTRGSRGQETQYF. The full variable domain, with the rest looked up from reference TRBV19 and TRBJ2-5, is DGGITQSPKYLFRKEGQNVTLSCEQNLNHDAMYWYRQDPGQGLRLIYYSQIVNDFQKGDIAEGYSVSREKKESFPLTVTSAQKNPTAFYLCATTRGSRGQETQYFGPGTRLLVL.